This paragraph reports one TCR beta chain. Its target antigen remains unknown. No much larger clone exists at a distance of one base, and base qualities are not known. This sample is drawn from a study of T cell changes during pregnancy in multiple sclerosis (dated by TCRdb to between 2018 and 2021). About the full investigation: Changes in the T cell repertoire over the course of pregnancy were examined in this study in women with multiple sclerosis.

Library creation used the immunoSEQ multiplex PCR assay. TCRdb provides this immuneACCESS table in a form limited to in-frame rearrangements. Some clones are lacking; in checked studies, under half of them reflect an unresolved V gene, and why the rest are absent is not known. The sample table contains about 48,000 clones; only one count was recorded for over 80% of them. 0.75% to 0.95% of the sample lies in the top ten. V has 3 bases trimmed and J has 1 base trimmed; junction bases matching no gene number 3. CDR1 and CDR2, looked up from the germline V gene, are SGHTA and FQGNSA. From the cysteine up to the phenylalanine, the CDR3 has a length of 14 residues. The read is trimmed to its CDR3 DNA, 42 bases read in frame from base 1.

The chain uses TRBV7-2 and TRBJ2-7, and TRBD2 matches 7 of the central bases. The source was CD4+ T cells from peripheral blood mononuclear cells, collected in the second trimester of pregnancy. The sequence was collected from a female donor in good health, enrolled as a control in a pregnancy study. The DNA is as follows: TGTGCCAGCAGCTTGAGTAGCGGGTCCTACGAGCAGTACTTC. Its protein product is CASSLSSGSYEQYF.